These 10 T cell receptor beta chains were all obtained from the same sample, sequenced in a study of blood T cell repertoires in COVID-19 (dated by TCRdb to 2018 to 2020). The library was obtained by the immunoSEQ multiplex PCR assay. The source is immuneACCESS, and TCRdb retained only in-frame sequences with V and J called. Part of the clones is not carried over; for the studies checked, unresolved V genes explain less than half of this, and the remainder is unexplained. Across this sample there are approximately 150,000 clones, with roughly 90% seen only once. The ten largest account for just under 0.95% of the sample. Specimen: peripheral blood. Receptors originate from a woman aged 50 to 60 with acute or convalescent COVID-19.

The chain carries TRBV5-1 and TRBJ2-2; 8 bases fit TRBD1. The CDR3 extends over 16 amino acids. Germline values: CDR1 SGHRS, CDR2 YFSETQ. Trimming took 0 bases from V and 5 from J; bases not matched to a gene: 6. This CDR3 is CASSLGQGFITGELFF. The CDR3 region has the DNA TGCGCCAGCAGCTTGGGACAGGGGTTTATAACCGGGGAGCTGTTTTTT.

CDR3: CATSRGGATNEKLFF. CDR3 nucleotide sequence: TGTGCCACCAGCAGAGGGGGAGCAACTAATGAAAAACTGTTTTTT. J is TRBJ1-4 and V is TRBV15; D unresolved. Germline V gene lookup returns CDR1 LNHNV and CDR2 YYDKDF (reference sequence). The CDR3 covers 15 residues. V lost 1 base and J 0 bases, leaving 6 bases between the germline ends.

The chain has TRBV14 and TRBJ1-6; D not resolved. Germline V gene data show CDR1 as SGHDN and CDR2 as FVKESK. This CDR3 comprises 12 residues. The V end lost 0 bases, the J end lost 9 bases, and 3 bases lay between the germline ends. CDR3 protein: CASSQDFSPLHF. CDR3 sequence (DNA): TGTGCCAGCAGCCAAGACTTTTCACCCCTCCACTTT.

As DNA, the CDR3 is TGTGCCAGCTCACCTGGGACAGCGGATAATTCACCCCTCCACTTT. It is translated as CASSPGTADNSPLHF. V usage is TRBV18 and J usage is TRBJ1-6; 7 bases agree with TRBD1. V was pared by 3 bases and J by 5 bases, with 4 bases of the junction left unmatched. The CDR3 loop spans 15 amino acids. CDR1 is KGHSH, CDR2 LQKENI, per germline.

V gene TRBV19 combines with J gene TRBJ2-1; D possibly corresponds to TRBD2 (6 bases). In germline, CDR1 is LNHDA, CDR2 SQIVND (reference sequence). CDR3 size: 15 residues. Trimming left V 5 bases short and J 1 base short, with 12 bases between. The CDR3 reads CASSSGTYSYNEQFF. The CDR3, as DNA: TGTGCCAGTAGTTCCGGGACTTATTCCTACAATGAGCAGTTCTTC.

The CDR3 bases are TGTGCCAGCAGCTTGGGGGGCCACTATGGCTACACCTTC. Translated, it gives CASSLGGHYGYTF. The rearrangement uses TRBV5-4 and TRBJ1-2; perhaps TRBD1 as D (5 bases). With 0 bases removed from V and 3 bases from J, the gap between germline ends came to 6 bases. Looked up from germline, CDR1 is SGHNT and CDR2 is YYREEE (reference sequence). This CDR3 has 13 amino acids. The full variable domain, completed using reference TRBV5-4 and TRBJ1-2, is ETGVTQSPTHLIKTRGQQVTLRCSSQSGHNTVSWYQQALGQGPQFIFQYYREEENGRGNFPPRFSGLQFPNYSSELNVNALELDDSALYLCASSLGGHYGYTFGSGTRLTVV.

The chain combines TRBV6-5 with TRBJ1-2; 8 positions agree with TRBD1. The germline V gene encodes CDR1 MNHEY and CDR2 SVGAGI. CDR3 size: 15 residues. The J segment lost 9 bases and the V segment lost 9 bases, leaving 18 bases of the junction unmatched. This CDR3 is CASSESLGTGNSYTF. For the CDR3, the DNA is TGTGCCAGTTCGGAATCCCTCGGGACAGGCAATAGCTACACCTTC.

This chain links TRBV6-5 with TRBJ1-2; no clear D. Deletions cut 11 bases from V and 3 bases from J, with 13 bases between. Germline V CDR1 and CDR2: MNHEY, SVGAGI. This CDR3 spans 12 amino acids. CDR3 amino acids: CASWEDYYGYTF. The DNA of the CDR3 is TGTGCCTCATGGGAGGACTACTATGGCTACACCTTC.

This clone was observed a single time. The chain has TRBV2 and TRBJ2-7; D may be TRBD2 (6 bases). The germline V and J ends were trimmed by 1 base and 0 bases, with 10 bases remaining between them. The CDR3 extends over 15 amino acids. The germline V gene encodes CDR1 SNHLY and CDR2 FYNNEI. CDR3 protein: CASSEEAGFSYEQYF. CDR3 DNA: TGTGCCAGCAGTGAAGAGGCGGGATTCTCCTACGAGCAGTACTTC. Looking up the rest from reference TRBV2 and TRBJ2-7 gives the full variable domain: EPEVTQTPSHQVTQMGQEVILRCVPISNHLYFYWYRQILGQKVEFLVSFYNNEISEKSEIFDDQFSVERPDGSNFTLKIRSTKLEDSAMYFCASSEEAGFSYEQYFGPGTRLTVT.

This rearrangement joins TRBV4-2 to TRBJ2-1; TRBD2 aligns across 7 bases. The CDR3 contains 18 residues. CDR1 is LGHNA and CDR2 is YNFKEQ in the germline V gene. Unmatched junction bases numbered 11, after V lost 2 bases and J lost 1 base. The CDR3 bases are TGTGCCAGCAGCCAACAGGTCCAGAGGGAGGGGTCCTACAATGAGCAGTTCTTC. It yields the protein CASSQQVQREGSYNEQFF.